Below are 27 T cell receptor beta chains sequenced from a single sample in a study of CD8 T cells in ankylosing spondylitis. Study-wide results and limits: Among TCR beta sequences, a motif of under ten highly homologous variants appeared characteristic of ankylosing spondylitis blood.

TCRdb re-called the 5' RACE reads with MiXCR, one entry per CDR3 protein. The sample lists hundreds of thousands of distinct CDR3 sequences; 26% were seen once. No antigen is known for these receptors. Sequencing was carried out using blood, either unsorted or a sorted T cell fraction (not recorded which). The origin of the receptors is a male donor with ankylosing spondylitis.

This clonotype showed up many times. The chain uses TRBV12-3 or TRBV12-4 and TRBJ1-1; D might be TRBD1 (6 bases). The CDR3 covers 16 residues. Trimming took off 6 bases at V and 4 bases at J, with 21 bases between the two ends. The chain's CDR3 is CASSPGRGWDGTEAFF. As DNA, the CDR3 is TGTGCCAGCAGCCCTGGGAGGGGGTGGGACGGCACTGAAGCTTTCTTT.

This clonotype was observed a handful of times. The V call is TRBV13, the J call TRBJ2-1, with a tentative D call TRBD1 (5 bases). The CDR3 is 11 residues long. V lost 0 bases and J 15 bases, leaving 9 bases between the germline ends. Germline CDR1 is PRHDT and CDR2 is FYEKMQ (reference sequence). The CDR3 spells CASSLGRARFF. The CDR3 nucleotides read TGTGCCAGCAGCTTAGGCAGGGCCCGGTTCTTC.

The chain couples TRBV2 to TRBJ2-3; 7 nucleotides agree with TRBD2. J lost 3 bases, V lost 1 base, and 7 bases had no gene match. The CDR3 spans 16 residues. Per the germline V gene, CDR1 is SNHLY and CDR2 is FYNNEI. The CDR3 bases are TGTGCCAGCAGTGAAGTACGCGGGAGTTGGACAGATACGCAGTATTTT. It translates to CASSEVRGSWTDTQYF.

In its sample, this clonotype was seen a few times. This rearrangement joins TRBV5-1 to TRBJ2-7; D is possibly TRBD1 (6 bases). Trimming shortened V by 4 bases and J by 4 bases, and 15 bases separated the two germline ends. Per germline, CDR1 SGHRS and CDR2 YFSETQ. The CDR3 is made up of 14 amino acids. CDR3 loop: CASSQSTGSYEQYF. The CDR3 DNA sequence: TGCGCCAGCAGCCAGTCAACAGGGAGTTACGAGCAGTACTTC.

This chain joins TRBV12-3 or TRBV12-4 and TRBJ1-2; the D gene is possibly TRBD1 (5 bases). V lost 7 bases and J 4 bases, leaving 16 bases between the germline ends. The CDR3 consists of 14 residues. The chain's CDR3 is CASTRDRGIYGYTF. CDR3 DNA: TGTGCCAGCACCAGAGACCGGGGCATCTATGGCTACACCTTC.

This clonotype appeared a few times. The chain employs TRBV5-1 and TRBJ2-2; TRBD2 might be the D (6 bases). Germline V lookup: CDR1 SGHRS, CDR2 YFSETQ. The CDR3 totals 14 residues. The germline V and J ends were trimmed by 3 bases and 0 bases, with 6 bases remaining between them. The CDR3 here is CASSWTTNTGELFF. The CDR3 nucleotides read TGCGCCAGCAGCTGGACTACGAACACCGGGGAGCTGTTTTTT.

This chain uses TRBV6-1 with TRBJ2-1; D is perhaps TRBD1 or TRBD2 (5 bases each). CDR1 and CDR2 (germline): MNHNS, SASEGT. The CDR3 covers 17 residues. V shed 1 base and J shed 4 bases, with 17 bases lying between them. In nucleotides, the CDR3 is TGTGCCAGCAGTGAAGGGGTGGGGAGACAGCCGTACAATGAGCAGTTCTTC. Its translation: CASSEGVGRQPYNEQFF.

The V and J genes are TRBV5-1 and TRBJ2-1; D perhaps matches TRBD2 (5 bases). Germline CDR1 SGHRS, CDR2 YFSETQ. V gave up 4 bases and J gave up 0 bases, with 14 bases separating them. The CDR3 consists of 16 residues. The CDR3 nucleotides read TGCGCCAGCAGCCCTGGAAGCGGAAGCTCCTACAATGAGCAGTTCTTC. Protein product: CASSPGSGSSYNEQFF.

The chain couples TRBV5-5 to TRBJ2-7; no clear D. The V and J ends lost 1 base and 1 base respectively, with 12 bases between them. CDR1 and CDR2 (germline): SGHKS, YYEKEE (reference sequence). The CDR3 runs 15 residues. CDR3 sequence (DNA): TGTGCCAGCAGCTTGACTCTGACCGGTTCCTACGAGCAGTACTTC. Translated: CASSLTLTGSYEQYF.

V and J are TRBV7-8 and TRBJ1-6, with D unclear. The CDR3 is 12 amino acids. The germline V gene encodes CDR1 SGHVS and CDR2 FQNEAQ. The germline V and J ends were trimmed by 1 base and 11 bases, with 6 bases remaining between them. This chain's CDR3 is CASSLGGAPLHF. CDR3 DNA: TGTGCCAGCAGCTTAGGAGGTGCACCCCTCCACTTT.

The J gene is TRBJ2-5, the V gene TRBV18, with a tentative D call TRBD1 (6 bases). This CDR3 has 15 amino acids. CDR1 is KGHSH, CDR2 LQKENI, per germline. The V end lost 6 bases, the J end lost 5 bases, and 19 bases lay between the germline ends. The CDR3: CASSWGAGVEETQYF. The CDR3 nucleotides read TGTGCCAGCTCCTGGGGAGCAGGGGTGGAGGAGACCCAGTACTTC.

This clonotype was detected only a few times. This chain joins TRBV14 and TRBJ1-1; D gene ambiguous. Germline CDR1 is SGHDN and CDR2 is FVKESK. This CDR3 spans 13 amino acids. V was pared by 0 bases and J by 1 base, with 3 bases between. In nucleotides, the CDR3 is TGTGCCAGCAGCCAAGATCCGAACACTGAAGCTTTCTTT. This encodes CASSQDPNTEAFF.

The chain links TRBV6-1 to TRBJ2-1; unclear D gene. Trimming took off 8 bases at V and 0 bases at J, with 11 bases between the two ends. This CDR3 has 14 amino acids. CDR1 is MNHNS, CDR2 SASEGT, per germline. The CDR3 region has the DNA TGTGCCAGCGGGGATATAAGCTCCTACAATGAGCAGTTCTTC. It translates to CASGDISSYNEQFF.

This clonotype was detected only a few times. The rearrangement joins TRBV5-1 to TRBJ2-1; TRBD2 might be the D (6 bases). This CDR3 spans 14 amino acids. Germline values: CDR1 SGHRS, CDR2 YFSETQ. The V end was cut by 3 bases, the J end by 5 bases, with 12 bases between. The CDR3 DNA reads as TGCGCCAGCAGCTACCTGCCGGGGGACAATGAGCAGTTCTTC. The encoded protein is CASSYLPGDNEQFF.

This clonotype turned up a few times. CDR3 protein: CATSDSEQGSINYGYTF. The CDR3 coding sequence is TGTGCCACCAGTGACTCTGAACAGGGGTCCATAAACTATGGCTACACCTTC. The rearrangement links TRBV24-1 to TRBJ1-2, with 7 bases fitting TRBD1. Germline assignment: CDR1 KGHDR and CDR2 SFDVKD. The CDR3 extends over 17 amino acids. With V trimmed by 4 bases and J by 2 bases, 12 bases remained unmatched.

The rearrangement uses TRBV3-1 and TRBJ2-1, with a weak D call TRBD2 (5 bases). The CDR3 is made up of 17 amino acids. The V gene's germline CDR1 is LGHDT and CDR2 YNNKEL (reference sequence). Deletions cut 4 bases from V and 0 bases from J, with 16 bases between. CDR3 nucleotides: TGTGCCAGCAGCCTCCCCCGGCCGGGGAGCTCCTACAATGAGCAGTTCTTC. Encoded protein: CASSLPRPGSSYNEQFF.

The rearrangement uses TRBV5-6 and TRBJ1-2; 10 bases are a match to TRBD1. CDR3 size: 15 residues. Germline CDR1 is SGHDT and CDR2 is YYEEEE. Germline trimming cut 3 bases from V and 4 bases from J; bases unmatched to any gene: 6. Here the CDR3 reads CASSSWDRGTYGYTF. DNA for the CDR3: TGTGCCAGCAGCTCCTGGGACAGGGGTACCTATGGCTACACCTTC.

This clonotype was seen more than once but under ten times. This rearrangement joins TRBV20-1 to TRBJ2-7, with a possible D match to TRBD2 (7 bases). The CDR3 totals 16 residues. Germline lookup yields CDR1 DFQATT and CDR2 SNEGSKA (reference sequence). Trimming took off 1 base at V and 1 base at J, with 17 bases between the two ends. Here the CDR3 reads CSARGGGGRASYEQYF. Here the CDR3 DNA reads TGCAGTGCTAGAGGGGGGGGCGGGAGAGCGTCCTACGAGCAGTACTTC.

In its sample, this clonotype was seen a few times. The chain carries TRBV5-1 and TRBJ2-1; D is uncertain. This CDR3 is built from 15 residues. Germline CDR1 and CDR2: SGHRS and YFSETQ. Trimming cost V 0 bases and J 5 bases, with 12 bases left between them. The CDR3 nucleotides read TGCGCCAGCAGCTTGGCCCCAGACCGCCACAATGAGCAGTTCTTC. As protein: CASSLAPDRHNEQFF. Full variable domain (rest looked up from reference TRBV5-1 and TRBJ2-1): KAGVTQTPRYLIKTRGQQVTLSCSPISGHRSVSWYQQTPGQGLQFLFEYFSETQRNKGNFPGRFSGRQFSNSRSEMNVSTLELGDSALYLCASSLAPDRHNEQFFGPGTRLTVL.

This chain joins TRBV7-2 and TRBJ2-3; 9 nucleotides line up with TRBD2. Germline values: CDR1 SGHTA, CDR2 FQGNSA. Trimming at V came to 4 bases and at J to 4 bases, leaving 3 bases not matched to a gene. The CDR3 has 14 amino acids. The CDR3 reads CASSWGTSPDTQYF. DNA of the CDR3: TGTGCCAGCAGCTGGGGGACTAGCCCAGATACGCAGTATTTT.

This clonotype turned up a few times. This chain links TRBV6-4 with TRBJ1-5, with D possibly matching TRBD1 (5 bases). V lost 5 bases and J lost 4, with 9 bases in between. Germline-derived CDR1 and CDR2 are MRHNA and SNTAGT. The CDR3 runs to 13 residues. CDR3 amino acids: CASSRQPNQPQHF. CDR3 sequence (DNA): TGTGCCAGCAGTAGACAGCCAAATCAGCCCCAGCATTTT.

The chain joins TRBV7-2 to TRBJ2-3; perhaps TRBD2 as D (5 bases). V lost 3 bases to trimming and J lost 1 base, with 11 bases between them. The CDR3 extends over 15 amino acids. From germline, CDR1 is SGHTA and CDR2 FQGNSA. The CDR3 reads CASSLIPAGTDTQYF. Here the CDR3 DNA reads TGTGCCAGCAGCTTGATACCAGCGGGCACAGATACGCAGTATTTT. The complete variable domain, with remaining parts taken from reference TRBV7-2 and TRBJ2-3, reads GAGVSQSPSNKVTEKGKDVELRCDPISGHTALYWYRQSLGQGLEFLIYFQGNSAPDKSGLPSDRFSAERTGGSVSTLTIQRTQQEDSAVYLCASSLIPAGTDTQYFGPGTRLTVL.

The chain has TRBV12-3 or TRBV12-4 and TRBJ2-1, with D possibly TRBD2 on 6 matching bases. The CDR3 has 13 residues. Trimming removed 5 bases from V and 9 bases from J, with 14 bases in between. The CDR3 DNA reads TGTGCCAGCAGTCCCCGGGAGCAGTCTGAGCAGTTCTTC. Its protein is CASSPREQSEQFF.

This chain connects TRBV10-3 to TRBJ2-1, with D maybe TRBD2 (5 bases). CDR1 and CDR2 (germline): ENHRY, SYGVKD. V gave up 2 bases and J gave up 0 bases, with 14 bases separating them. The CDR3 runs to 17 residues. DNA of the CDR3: TGTGCCATCAGTGAGGAAATAGCGTCCAGCTCCTACAATGAGCAGTTCTTC. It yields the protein CAISEEIASSSYNEQFF.

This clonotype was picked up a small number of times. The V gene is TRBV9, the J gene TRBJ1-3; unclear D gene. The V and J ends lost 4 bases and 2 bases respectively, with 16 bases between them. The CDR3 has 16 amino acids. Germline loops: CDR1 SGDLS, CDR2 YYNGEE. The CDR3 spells CASSPLSGNTGNTIYF. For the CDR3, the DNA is TGTGCCAGCAGCCCCCTCTCGGGGAATACTGGAAACACCATATATTTT.

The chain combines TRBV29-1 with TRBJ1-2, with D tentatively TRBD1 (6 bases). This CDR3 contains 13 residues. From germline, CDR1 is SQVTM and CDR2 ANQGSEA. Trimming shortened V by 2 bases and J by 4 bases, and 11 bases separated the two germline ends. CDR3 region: CSVERGLGYGYTF. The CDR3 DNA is TGCAGCGTTGAACGGGGGCTAGGCTATGGCTACACCTTC.

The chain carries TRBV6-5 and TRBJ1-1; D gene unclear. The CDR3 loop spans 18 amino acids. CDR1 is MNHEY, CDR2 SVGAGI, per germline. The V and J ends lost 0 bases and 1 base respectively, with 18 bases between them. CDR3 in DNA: TGTGCCAGCAGTTACTCGAGTAGACGAGGGAACGGGAACACTGAAGCTTTCTTT. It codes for CASSYSSRRGNGNTEAFF.